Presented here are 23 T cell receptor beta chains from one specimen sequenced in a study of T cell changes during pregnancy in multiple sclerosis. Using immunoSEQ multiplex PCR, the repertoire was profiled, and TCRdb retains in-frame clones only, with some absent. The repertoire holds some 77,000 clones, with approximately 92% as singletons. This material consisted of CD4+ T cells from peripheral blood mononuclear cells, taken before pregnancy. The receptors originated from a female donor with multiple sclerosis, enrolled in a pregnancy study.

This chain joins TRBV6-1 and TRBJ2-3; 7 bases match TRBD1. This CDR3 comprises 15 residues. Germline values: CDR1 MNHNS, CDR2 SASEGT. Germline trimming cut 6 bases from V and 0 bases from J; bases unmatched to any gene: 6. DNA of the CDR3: TGTGCCAGCAGGTGGACAGGCTCTAGCACAGATACGCAGTATTTT. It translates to CASRWTGSSTDTQYF.

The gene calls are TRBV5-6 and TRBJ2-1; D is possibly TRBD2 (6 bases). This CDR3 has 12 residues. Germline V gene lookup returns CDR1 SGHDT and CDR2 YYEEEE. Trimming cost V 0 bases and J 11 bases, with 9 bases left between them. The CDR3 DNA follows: TGTGCCAGCAGCTTGGGGGGGGTGAAGCAGTTCTTC. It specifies CASSLGGVKQFF. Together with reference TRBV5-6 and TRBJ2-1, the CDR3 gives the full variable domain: DAGVTQSPTHLIKTRGQQVTLRCSPKSGHDTVSWYQQALGQGPQFIFQYYEEEERQRGNFPDRFSGHQFPNYSSELNVNALLLGDSALYLCASSLGGVKQFFGPGTRLTVL.

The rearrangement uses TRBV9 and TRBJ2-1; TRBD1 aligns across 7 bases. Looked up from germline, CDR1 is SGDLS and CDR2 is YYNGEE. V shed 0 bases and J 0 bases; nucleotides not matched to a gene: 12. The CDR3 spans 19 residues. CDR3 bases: TGTGCCAGCAGCGTAGCGGGACAGAGAGGCATGAGCTCCTACAATGAGCAGTTCTTC. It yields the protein CASSVAGQRGMSSYNEQFF.

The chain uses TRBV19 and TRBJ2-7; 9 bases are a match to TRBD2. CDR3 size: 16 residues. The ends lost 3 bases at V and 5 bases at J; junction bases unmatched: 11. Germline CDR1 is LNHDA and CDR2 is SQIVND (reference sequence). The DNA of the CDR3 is TGTGCCAGTAGTATTCGGGGGGCGGGAGGGGGTCACGAGCAGTACTTC. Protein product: CASSIRGAGGGHEQYF.

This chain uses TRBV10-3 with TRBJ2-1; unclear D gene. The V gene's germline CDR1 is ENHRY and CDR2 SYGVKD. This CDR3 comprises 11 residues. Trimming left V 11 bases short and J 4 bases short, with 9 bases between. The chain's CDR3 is CAHGRYNEQFF. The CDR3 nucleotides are TGTGCCCACGGTCGATACAATGAGCAGTTCTTC.

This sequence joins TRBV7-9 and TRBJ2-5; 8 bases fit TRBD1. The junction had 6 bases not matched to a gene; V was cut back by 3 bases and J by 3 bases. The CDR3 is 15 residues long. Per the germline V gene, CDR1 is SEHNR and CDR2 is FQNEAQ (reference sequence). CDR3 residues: CASSLAGGVKETQYF. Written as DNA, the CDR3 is TGTGCCAGCAGCTTGGCAGGGGGCGTAAAAGAGACCCAGTACTTC. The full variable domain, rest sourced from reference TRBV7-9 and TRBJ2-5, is DTGVSQNPRHKITKRGQNVTFRCDPISEHNRLYWYRQTLGQGPEFLTYFQNEAQLEKSRLLSDRFSAERPKGSFSTLEIQRTEQGDSAMYLCASSLAGGVKETQYFGPGTRLLVL.

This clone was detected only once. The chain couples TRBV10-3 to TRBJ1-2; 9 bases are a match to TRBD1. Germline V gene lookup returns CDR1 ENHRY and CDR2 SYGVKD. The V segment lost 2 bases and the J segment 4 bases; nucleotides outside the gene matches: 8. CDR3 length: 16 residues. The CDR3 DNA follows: TGTGCCATCAGTGAGCTCTCCGGGACAGGGTCCTATGGCTACACCTTC. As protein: CAISELSGTGSYGYTF.

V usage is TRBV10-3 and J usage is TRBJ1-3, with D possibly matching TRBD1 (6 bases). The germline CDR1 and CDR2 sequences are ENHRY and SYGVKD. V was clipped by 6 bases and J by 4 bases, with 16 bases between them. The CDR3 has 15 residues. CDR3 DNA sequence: TGTGCCATCAGGGACAGTGAGAGGGCCGGAAACACCATATATTTT. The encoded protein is CAIRDSERAGNTIYF.

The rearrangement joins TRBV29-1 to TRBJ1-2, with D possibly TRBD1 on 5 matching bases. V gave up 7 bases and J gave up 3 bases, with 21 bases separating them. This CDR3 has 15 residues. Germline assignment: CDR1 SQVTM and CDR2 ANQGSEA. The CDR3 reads CSGGGSGARYYGYTF. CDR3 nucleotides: TGCAGCGGGGGGGGGAGTGGGGCGAGGTACTATGGCTACACCTTC.

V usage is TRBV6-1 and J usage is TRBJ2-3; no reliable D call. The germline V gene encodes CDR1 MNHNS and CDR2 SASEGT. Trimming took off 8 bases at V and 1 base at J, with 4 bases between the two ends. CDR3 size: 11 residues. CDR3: CASRGTDTQYF. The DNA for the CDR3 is TGTGCCAGCCGGGGCACAGATACGCAGTATTTT.

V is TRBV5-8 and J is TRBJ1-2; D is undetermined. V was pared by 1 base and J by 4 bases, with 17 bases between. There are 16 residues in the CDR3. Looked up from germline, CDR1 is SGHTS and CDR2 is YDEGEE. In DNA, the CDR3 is TGTGCCAGCAGCTTGTCAAGGTTGGGGAGTTTCTATGGCTACACCTTC. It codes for CASSLSRLGSFYGYTF.

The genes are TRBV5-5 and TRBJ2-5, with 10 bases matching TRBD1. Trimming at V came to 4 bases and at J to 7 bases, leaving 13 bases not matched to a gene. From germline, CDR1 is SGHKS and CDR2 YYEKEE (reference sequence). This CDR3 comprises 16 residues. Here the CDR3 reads CASSGAVGQGGATQYF. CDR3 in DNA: TGTGCCAGCAGCGGGGCTGTAGGACAGGGGGGAGCGACCCAGTACTTC.

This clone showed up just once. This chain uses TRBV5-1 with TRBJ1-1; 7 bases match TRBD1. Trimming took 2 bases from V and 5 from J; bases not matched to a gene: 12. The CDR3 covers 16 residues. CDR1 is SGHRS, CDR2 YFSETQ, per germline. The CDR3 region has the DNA TGCGCCAGCAGCTTTGGCCCCGAGACAGGGTTAACTGAAGCTTTCTTT. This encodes CASSFGPETGLTEAFF.

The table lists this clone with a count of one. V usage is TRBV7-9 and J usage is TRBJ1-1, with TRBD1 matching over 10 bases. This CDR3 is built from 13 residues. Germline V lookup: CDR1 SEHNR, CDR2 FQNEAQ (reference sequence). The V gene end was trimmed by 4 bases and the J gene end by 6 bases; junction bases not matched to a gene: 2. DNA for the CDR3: TGTGCCAGCAGCTCGACAGGGGGCCCTGAAGCTTTCTTT. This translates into CASSSTGGPEAFF.

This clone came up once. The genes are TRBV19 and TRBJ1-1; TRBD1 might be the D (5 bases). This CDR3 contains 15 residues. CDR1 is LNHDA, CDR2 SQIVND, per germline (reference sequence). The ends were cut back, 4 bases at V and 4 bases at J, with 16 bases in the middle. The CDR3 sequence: CASSSRGMWSTEAFF. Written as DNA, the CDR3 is TGTGCCAGTAGTAGTCGGGGGATGTGGAGCACTGAAGCTTTCTTT.

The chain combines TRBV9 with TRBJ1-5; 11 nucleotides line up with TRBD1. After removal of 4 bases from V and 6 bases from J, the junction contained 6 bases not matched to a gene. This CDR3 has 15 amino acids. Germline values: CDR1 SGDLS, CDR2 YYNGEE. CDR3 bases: TGTGCCAGCAGCCGGACAGGGGGCGAAGGTCAGCCCCAGCATTTT. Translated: CASSRTGGEGQPQHF.

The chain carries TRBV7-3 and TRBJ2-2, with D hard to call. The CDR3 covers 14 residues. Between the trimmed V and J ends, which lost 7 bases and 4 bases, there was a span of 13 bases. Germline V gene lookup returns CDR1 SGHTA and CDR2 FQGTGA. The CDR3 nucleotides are TGTGCCAGCACTCCGGCAGCGCTCACCGGGGAGCTGTTTTTT. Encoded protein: CASTPAALTGELFF.

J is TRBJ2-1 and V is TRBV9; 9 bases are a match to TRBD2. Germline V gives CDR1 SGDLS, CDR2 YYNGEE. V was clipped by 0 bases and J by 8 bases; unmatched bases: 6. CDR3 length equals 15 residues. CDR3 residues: CASSVAVAGVDEQFF. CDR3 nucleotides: TGTGCCAGCAGCGTAGCTGTAGCGGGAGTGGATGAGCAGTTCTTC.

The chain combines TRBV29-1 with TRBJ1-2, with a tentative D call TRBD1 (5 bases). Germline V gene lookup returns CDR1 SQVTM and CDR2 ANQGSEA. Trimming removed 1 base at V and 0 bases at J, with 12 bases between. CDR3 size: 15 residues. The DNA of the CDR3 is TGCAGCGTTGAAGGGGGGGTAAGAACTAACTATGGCTACACCTTC. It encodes CSVEGGVRTNYGYTF.

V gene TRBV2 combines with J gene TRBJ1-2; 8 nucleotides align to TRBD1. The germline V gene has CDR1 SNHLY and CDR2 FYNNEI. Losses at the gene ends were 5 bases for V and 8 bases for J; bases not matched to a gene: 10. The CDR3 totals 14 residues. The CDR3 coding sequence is TGTGCCAGCAGTACACCTCAGGGGGCAAGGGGCTACACCTTC. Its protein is CASSTPQGARGYTF.

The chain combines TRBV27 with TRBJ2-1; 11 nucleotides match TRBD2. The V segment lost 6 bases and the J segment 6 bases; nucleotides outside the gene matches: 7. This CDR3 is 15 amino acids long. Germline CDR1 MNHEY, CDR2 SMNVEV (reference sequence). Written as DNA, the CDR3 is TGTGCCAGCAGCCTGACTAGCGGGACTCCCAATGAGCAGTTCTTC. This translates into CASSLTSGTPNEQFF.

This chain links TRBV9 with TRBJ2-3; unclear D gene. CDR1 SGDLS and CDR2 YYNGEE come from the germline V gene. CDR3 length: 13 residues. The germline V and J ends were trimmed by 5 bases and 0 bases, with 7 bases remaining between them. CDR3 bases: TGTGCCAGCAGAGCAAGCAGCACAGATACGCAGTATTTT. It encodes CASRASSTDTQYF.

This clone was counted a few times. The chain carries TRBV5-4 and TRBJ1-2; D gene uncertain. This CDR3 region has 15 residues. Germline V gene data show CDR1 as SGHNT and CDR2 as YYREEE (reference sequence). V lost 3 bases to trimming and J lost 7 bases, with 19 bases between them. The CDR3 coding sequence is TGTGCCAGCAGCTCGAGACTGACCGCAAGTCCTGGCTACACCTTC. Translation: CASSSRLTASPGYTF.